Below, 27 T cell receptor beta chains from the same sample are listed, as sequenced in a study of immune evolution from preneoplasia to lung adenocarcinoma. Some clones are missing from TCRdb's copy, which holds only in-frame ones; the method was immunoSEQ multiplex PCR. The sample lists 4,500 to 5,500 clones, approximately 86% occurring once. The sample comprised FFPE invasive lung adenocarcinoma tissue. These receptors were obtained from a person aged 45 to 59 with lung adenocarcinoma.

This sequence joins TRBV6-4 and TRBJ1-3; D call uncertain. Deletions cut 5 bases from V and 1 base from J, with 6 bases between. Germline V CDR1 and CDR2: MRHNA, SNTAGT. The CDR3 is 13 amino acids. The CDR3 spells CASSLMSGNTIYF. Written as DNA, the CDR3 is TGTGCCAGCAGTTTGATGTCTGGAAACACCATATATTTT.

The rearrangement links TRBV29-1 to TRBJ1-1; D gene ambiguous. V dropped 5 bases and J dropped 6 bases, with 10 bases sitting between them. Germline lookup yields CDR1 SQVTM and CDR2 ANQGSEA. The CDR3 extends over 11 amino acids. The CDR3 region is CSVLGIAEAFF. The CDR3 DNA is TGCAGCGTTCTAGGGATCGCTGAAGCTTTCTTT.

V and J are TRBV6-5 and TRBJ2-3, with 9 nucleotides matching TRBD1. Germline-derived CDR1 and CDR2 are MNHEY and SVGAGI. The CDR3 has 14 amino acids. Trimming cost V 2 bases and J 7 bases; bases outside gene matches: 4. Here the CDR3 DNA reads TGTGCCAGCAGTTACCGACAGGGGGGGAATACGCAGTATTTT. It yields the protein CASSYRQGGNTQYF.

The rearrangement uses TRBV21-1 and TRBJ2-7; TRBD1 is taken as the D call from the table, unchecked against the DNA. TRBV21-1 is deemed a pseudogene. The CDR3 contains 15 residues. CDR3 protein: CASSKDPRGLYEQYF. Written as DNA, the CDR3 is TGTGCCAGCAGCAAAGATCCCAGGGGGCTGTACGAGCAGTACTTC.

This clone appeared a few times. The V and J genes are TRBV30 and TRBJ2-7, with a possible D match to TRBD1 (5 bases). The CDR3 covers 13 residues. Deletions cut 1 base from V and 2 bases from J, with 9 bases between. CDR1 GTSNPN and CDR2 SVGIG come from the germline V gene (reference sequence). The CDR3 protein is CAWSEGSAYEQYF. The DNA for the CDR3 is TGTGCCTGGAGTGAGGGGTCCGCCTACGAGCAGTACTTC.

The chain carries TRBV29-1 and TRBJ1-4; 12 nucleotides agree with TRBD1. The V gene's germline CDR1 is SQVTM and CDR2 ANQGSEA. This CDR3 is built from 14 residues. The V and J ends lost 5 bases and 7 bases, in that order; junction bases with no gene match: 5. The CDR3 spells CSVLGQGAGEKLFF. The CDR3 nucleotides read TGCAGCGTTTTGGGACAGGGGGCCGGTGAAAAACTGTTTTTT.

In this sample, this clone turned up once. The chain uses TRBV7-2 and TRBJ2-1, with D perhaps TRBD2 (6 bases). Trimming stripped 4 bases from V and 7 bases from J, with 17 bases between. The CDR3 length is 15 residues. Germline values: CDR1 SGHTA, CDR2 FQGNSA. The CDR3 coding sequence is TGTGCCAGCAGCTCGAGCCCCGGGACTCTGAATGAGCAGTTCTTC. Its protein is CASSSSPGTLNEQFF. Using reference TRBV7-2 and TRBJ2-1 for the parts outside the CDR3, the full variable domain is GAGVSQSPSNKVTEKGKDVELRCDPISGHTALYWYRQSLGQGLEFLIYFQGNSAPDKSGLPSDRFSAERTGGSVSTLTIQRTQQEDSAVYLCASSSSPGTLNEQFFGPGTRLTVL.

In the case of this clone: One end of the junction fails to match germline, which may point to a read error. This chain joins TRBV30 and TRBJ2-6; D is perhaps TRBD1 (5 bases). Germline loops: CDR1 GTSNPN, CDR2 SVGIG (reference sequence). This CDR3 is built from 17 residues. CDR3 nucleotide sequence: TGTGCCTGGACCAACAGACCCACATTCTCTGGGGCCAACGTCCTGACTTTT. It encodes CAWTNRPTFSGANVLTF.

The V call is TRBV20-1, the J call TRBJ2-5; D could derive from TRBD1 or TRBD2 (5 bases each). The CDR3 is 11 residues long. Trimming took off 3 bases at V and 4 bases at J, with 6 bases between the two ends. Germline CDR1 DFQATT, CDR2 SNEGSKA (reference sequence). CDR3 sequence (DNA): TGCAGTGCTAGGAGGGGAGAGACCCAGTACTTC. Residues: CSARRGETQYF.

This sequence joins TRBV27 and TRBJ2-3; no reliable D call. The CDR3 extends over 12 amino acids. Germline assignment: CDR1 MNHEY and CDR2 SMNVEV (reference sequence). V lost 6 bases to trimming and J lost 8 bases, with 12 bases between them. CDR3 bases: TGTGCCAGCAGCCCAGGCGAAAGTACGCAGTATTTT. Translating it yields CASSPGESTQYF.

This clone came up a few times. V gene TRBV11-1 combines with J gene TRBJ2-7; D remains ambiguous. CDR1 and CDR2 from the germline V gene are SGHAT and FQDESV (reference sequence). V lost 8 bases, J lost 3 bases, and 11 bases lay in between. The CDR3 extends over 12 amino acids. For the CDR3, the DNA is TGTGCCAGCGGACCCCACCTCTACGAGCAGTACTTC. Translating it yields CASGPHLYEQYF.

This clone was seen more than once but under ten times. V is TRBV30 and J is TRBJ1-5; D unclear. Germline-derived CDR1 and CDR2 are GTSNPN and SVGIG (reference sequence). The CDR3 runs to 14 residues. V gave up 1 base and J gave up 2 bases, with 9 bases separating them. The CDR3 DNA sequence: TGTGCCTGGAGTGACGGGATGGGCAATCAGCCCCAGCATTTT. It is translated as CAWSDGMGNQPQHF.

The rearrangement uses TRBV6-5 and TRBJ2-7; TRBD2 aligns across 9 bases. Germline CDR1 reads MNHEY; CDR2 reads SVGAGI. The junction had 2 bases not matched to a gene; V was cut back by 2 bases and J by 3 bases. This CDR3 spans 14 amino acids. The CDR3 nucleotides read TGTGCCAGCAGTTACATAGCGGGAGTCTACGAGCAGTACTTC. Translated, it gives CASSYIAGVYEQYF.

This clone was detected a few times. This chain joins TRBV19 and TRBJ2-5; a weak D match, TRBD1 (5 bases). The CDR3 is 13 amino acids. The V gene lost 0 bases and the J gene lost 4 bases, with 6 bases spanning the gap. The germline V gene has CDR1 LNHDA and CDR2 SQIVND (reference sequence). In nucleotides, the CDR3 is TGTGCCAGTAGTATAGAAAGGGGAGAGACCCAGTACTTC. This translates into CASSIERGETQYF.

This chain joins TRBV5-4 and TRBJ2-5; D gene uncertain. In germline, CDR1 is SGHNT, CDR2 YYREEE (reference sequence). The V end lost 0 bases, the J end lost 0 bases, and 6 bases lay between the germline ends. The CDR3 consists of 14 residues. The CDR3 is CASSLVSYQETQYF. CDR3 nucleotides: TGTGCCAGCAGCTTGGTGTCGTACCAAGAGACCCAGTACTTC.

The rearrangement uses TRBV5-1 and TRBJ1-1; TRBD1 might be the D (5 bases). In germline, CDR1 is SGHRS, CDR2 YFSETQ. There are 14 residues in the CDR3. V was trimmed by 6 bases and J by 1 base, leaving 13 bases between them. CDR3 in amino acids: CASNRPGTNTEAFF. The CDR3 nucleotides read TGCGCCAGCAACCGCCCAGGGACGAACACTGAAGCTTTCTTT. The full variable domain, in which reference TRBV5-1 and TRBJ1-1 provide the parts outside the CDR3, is KAGVTQTPRYLIKTRGQQVTLSCSPISGHRSVSWYQQTPGQGLQFLFEYFSETQRNKGNFPGRFSGRQFSNSRSEMNVSTLELGDSALYLCASNRPGTNTEAFFGQGTRLTVV.

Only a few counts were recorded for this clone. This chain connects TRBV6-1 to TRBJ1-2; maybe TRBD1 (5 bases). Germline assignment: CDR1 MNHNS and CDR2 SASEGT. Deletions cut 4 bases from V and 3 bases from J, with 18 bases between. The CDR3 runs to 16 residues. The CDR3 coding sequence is TGTGCCAGCAGTGCTACCTTTTCACTAGGGGACTATGGCTACACCTTC. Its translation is CASSATFSLGDYGYTF.

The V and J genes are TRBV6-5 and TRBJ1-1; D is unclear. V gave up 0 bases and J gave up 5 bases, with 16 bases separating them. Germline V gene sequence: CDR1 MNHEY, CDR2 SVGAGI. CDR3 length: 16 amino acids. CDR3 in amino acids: CASSYSIMGARTEAFF. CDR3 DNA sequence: TGTGCCAGCAGTTACTCGATTATGGGCGCGAGGACTGAAGCTTTCTTT.

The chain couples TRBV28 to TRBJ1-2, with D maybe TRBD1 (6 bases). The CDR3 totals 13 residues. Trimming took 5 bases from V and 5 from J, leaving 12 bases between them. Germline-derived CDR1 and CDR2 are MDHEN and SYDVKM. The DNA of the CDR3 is TGTGCCAGCAGTGGGGGGGGCGGGTATGGCTACACCTTC. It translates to CASSGGGGYGYTF.

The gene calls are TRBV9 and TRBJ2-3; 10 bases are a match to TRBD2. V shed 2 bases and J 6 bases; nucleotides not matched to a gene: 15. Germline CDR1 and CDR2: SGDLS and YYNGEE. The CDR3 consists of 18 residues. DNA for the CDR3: TGTGCCAGCAGCGTTGGCCACCAGACTAGCGGGTTCGCGGATACGCAGTATTTT. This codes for CASSVGHQTSGFADTQYF.

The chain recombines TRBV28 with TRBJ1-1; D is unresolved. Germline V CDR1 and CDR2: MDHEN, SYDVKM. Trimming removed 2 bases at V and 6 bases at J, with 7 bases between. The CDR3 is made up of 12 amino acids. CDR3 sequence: CASSLRTAEAFF. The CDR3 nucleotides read TGTGCCAGCAGTTTAAGGACGGCTGAAGCTTTCTTT.

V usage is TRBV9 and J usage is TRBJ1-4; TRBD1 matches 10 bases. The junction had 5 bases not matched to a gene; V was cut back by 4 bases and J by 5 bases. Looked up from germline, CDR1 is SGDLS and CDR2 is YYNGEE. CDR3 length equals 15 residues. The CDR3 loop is CASSTRTGGNEKLFF. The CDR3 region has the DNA TGTGCCAGCAGCACCCGGACAGGGGGGAATGAAAAACTGTTTTTT.

This chain's CDR3 is CASSPLTGSTDTQYF. In nucleotides, the CDR3 is TGTGCCAGCAGCCCGTTGACAGGCTCCACAGATACGCAGTATTTT. The rearrangement uses TRBV9 and TRBJ2-3; D is perhaps TRBD1 (6 bases). There are 15 residues in the CDR3. V lost 4 bases and J lost 2, with 14 bases in between. Germline loops: CDR1 SGDLS, CDR2 YYNGEE.

Written as DNA, the CDR3 is TGTGCCAGCAGCTTGGGGACAGGGGGCATTGGGGCCAACGTCCTGACTTTC. It is translated as CASSLGTGGIGANVLTF. V and J are TRBV5-5 and TRBJ2-6, with TRBD1 matching over 11 bases. This CDR3 has 17 residues. The germline V gene encodes CDR1 SGHKS and CDR2 YYEKEE (reference sequence). Trimming at V came to 0 bases and at J to 3 bases, leaving 2 bases not matched to a gene. The whole variable domain, filled in from reference TRBV5-5 and TRBJ2-6, reads DAGVTQSPTHLIKTRGQQVTLRCSPISGHKSVSWYQQVLGQGPQFIFQYYEKEERGRGNFPDRFSARQFPNYSSELNVNALLLGDSALYLCASSLGTGGIGANVLTFGAGSRLTVL.

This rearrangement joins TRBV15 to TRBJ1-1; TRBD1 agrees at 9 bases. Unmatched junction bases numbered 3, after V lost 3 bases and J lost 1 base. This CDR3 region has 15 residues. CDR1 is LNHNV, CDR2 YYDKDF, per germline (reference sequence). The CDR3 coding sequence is TGTGCCACCAGCAGTATACAGGGGGCGAACACTGAAGCTTTCTTT. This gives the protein CATSSIQGANTEAFF.

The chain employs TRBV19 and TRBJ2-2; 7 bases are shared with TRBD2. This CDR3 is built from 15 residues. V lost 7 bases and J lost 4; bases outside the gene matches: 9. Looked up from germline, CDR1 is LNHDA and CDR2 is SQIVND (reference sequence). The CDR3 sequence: CASKFAGEGTGELFF. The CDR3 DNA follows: TGTGCCAGTAAGTTTGCGGGAGAAGGCACCGGGGAGCTGTTTTTT.

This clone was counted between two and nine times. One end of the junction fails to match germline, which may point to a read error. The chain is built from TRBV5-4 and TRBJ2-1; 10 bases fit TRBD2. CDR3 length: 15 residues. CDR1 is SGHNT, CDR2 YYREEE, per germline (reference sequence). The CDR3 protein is CASSREGLAGVQELF. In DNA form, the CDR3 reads TGTGCCAGCAGCCGGGAGGGTCTAGCGGGAGTCCAGGAGCTCTTC.